This record covers a single TCR beta chain. Amplified material comprised TCR beta CDR3 regions derived from RNA transcripts. Second-round multiplex PCR came after first-round RT-PCR with HTBI primers. TCRdb itself ran the multiplex PCR reads through MiXCR, one entry per CDR3 protein. The sample records over a million distinct CDR3 sequences, 36% being singletons. The CDR3 totals 15 residues. J lost 5 bases, V lost 4 bases, and 6 bases had no gene match. Germline loops: CDR1 MNHEY, CDR2 SVGAGI. These data originate in a study of Graves' ophthalmopathy and Graves' hyperthyroidism. The receptor's source is an adult man with Graves' hyperthyroidism. Sequencing was performed on peripheral blood or thyroid tissue (not recorded which). This chain links TRBV6-5 with TRBJ1-2; TRBD1 matches at 11 bases. The CDR3 DNA sequence: TGTGCCAGCAGTTTTAGGACAGGGGGCAGATATGGCTACACCTTC. It specifies CASSFRTGGRYGYTF.